These 23 T cell receptor beta chains were sequenced from one sample in a study of blood T cell repertoires in COVID-19. Produced via immunoSEQ multiplex PCR; TCRdb's table is partial and in-frame only. The table includes nearly 110,000 clones, 89% detected once. Sequences were obtained from peripheral blood. These receptor sequences come from a man between 35 and 55 years old with active or convalescent COVID-19.

This chain uses TRBV28 with TRBJ1-2; tentatively, D is TRBD1 (6 bases). Germline CDR1 is MDHEN and CDR2 is SYDVKM. This CDR3 comprises 17 residues. V was shortened by 7 bases and J by 4 bases, with 25 bases between the two germline ends. The CDR3 protein is CASTLGAGVYGGYGYTF. CDR3 nucleotide sequence: TGTGCCAGCACCCTAGGGGCAGGGGTCTACGGTGGCTATGGCTACACCTTC.

The chain employs TRBV6-5 and TRBJ1-4, with 8 bases aligning to TRBD1. Looked up from germline, CDR1 is MNHEY and CDR2 is SVGAGI. V shed 5 bases, J shed 5 bases, and the junction held 7 bases outside the gene matches. The CDR3 contains 15 residues. The CDR3 loop is CASSRSGQVNEKLFF. The CDR3 DNA is TGTGCCAGCAGTCGTTCGGGACAGGTCAATGAAAAACTGTTTTTT.

The chain combines TRBV2 with TRBJ2-3; 9 bases match TRBD1. Germline CDR1 reads SNHLY; CDR2 reads FYNNEI. This CDR3 has 11 amino acids. V shed 6 bases and J 11 bases; nucleotides not matched to a gene: 3. CDR3 amino acids: CASRGQGRQYF. Here the CDR3 DNA reads TGTGCCAGCAGGGGACAGGGTAGGCAGTATTTT.

This rearrangement joins TRBV7-9 to TRBJ1-1; TRBD1 aligns across 8 bases. The CDR3 runs to 12 residues. The germline CDR1 and CDR2 sequences are SEHNR and FQNEAQ (reference sequence). The trim removed 5 bases at V and 6 bases at J, leaving 2 bases unmatched. CDR3 bases: TGTGCCAGCAGCCCGACAGGGGCTGAAGCTTTCTTT. Amino acid sequence: CASSPTGAEAFF. Full variable domain (remainder filled in from reference TRBV7-9 and TRBJ1-1): DTGVSQNPRHKITKRGQNVTFRCDPISEHNRLYWYRQTLGQGPEFLTYFQNEAQLEKSRLLSDRFSAERPKGSFSTLEIQRTEQGDSAMYLCASSPTGAEAFFGQGTRLTVV.

This clone came up a few times. V and J are TRBV18 and TRBJ1-1; no clear D gene. This CDR3 has 14 amino acids. The ends were cut back, 2 bases at V and 1 base at J, with 8 bases in the middle. The germline gives CDR1 KGHSH, CDR2 LQKENI. CDR3 in amino acids: CASSPTDKNTEAFF. The CDR3 nucleotides read TGTGCCAGCTCACCAACAGACAAGAACACTGAAGCTTTCTTT.

V gene TRBV6-4 combines with J gene TRBJ2-1; 11 bases align to TRBD2. Looked up from germline, CDR1 is MRHNA and CDR2 is SNTAGT. V lost 3 bases and J lost 4; bases outside the gene matches: 5. This CDR3 region has 16 residues. The CDR3 nucleotides read TGTGCCAGCAGTGAGACTAGCGGGACGGGGTACAATGAGCAGTTCTTC. Translating gives CASSETSGTGYNEQFF.

This chain connects TRBV29-1 to TRBJ2-1, with 7 bases lining up with TRBD2. The CDR3 has 12 amino acids. Germline CDR1 SQVTM, CDR2 ANQGSEA. V lost 5 bases, J lost 7 bases, and 5 bases stayed unmatched. The CDR3 nucleotides are TGCAGCGTTAGGGGCGGGAGTAATGAGCAGTTCTTC. Encoded protein: CSVRGGSNEQFF.

This chain connects TRBV4-1 to TRBJ2-1, with a possible D match to TRBD1 (6 bases). This CDR3 has 14 residues. CDR1 is MGHRA and CDR2 is YSYEKL in the germline V gene. V lost 6 bases, J lost 0 bases, and 9 bases lay in between. Written as DNA, the CDR3 is TGCGCCAGCAGGGGACACCTCTCCTACAATGAGCAGTTCTTC. This codes for CASRGHLSYNEQFF.

In this sample, this clone turned up a few times. V gene TRBV30 combines with J gene TRBJ1-4; 9 bases map to TRBD1. The CDR3 spans 14 residues. Germline V CDR1 and CDR2: GTSNPN, SVGIG (reference sequence). With V trimmed by 1 base and J by 8 bases, 5 bases remained unmatched. CDR3 sequence: CAWSGGQGGEKLFF. CDR3 in DNA: TGTGCCTGGAGTGGGGGACAGGGCGGCGAAAAACTGTTTTTT.

This clone was seen once. This chain joins TRBV28 and TRBJ1-1; D is uncertain. The ends were cut back, 3 bases at V and 5 bases at J, with 13 bases in the middle. Germline V gene lookup returns CDR1 MDHEN and CDR2 SYDVKM. The CDR3 runs to 14 residues. CDR3 bases: TGTGCCAGCAGTTTTAGGTTGAGGGATACTGAAGCTTTCTTT. Translating gives CASSFRLRDTEAFF.

J is TRBJ2-7 and V is TRBV20-1; 13 bases align to TRBD2. The CDR3 is 17 amino acids. Trimming at V came to 3 bases and at J to 2 bases, leaving 10 bases not matched to a gene. CDR1 is DFQATT and CDR2 is SNEGSKA in the germline V gene (reference sequence). CDR3: CSASPGLAGSGPYEQYF. DNA for the CDR3: TGCAGTGCTAGTCCGGGACTAGCGGGAAGTGGGCCCTACGAGCAGTACTTC.

In this sample, this clone turned up once. V usage is TRBV9 and J usage is TRBJ1-3, with D hard to call. V lost 4 bases and J 0 bases, leaving 11 bases between the germline ends. The length of the CDR3 is 15 residues. Germline values: CDR1 SGDLS, CDR2 YYNGEE. The CDR3 reads CASSPSGYSGNTIYF. The CDR3 DNA follows: TGTGCCAGCAGCCCATCGGGTTACTCTGGAAACACCATATATTTT.

The chain recombines TRBV30 with TRBJ2-1; 10 bases fit TRBD2. The CDR3 extends over 15 amino acids. Germline V lookup: CDR1 GTSNPN, CDR2 SVGIG (reference sequence). V lost 5 bases and J lost 5; bases outside the gene matches: 9. The CDR3 nucleotides are TGTGCCTGGGGTAGCGGGAGGATTAGGAACAATGAGCAGTTCTTC. This gives the protein CAWGSGRIRNNEQFF.

The chain carries TRBV7-2 and TRBJ2-4, with TRBD2 matching 10 bases. CDR1 and CDR2 (germline): SGHTA, FQGNSA. The CDR3 spans 16 residues. The trim removed 5 bases at V and 6 bases at J, leaving 10 bases unmatched. CDR3 region: CASSPRTSGGLNIQYF. The CDR3 DNA sequence: TGTGCCAGCAGCCCCCGGACTAGCGGTGGTCTAAACATTCAGTACTTC.

The chain combines TRBV11-2 with TRBJ2-3; TRBD1 agrees at 8 bases. Trimming at V came to 4 bases and at J to 3 bases, leaving 3 bases not matched to a gene. Germline V CDR1 and CDR2: SGHAT, FQNNGV. This CDR3 has 14 residues. For the CDR3, the DNA is TGTGCCAGCAGCTCCGGACAGGGTACAGATACGCAGTATTTT. Protein sequence: CASSSGQGTDTQYF.

The rearrangement links TRBV13 to TRBJ2-2, with 9 nucleotides matching TRBD2. CDR1 PRHDT and CDR2 FYEKMQ come from the germline V gene (reference sequence). Trimming removed 1 base from V and 3 bases from J; junction bases left unmatched: 9. This CDR3 is built from 18 residues. CDR3 sequence: CASSLDVFSGSDTGELFF. The CDR3 DNA is TGTGCCAGCAGCTTAGACGTCTTTAGCGGGAGTGACACCGGGGAGCTGTTTTTT. Full variable domain (remainder filled in from reference TRBV13 and TRBJ2-2): AAGVIQSPRHLIKEKRETATLKCYPIPRHDTVYWYQQGPGQDPQFLISFYEKMQSDKGSIPDRFSAQQFSDYHSELNMSSLELGDSALYFCASSLDVFSGSDTGELFFGEGSRLTVL.

The rearrangement links TRBV19 to TRBJ2-5, with D perhaps matching TRBD2 (5 bases). The V end was cut by 6 bases, the J end by 7 bases, with 18 bases between. CDR1 is LNHDA, CDR2 SQIVND, per germline (reference sequence). The CDR3 runs 14 residues. The chain's CDR3 is CASSDTRAARTQYF. CDR3 bases: TGTGCCAGTAGCGACACCCGAGCGGCTAGGACCCAGTACTTC.

This clone has a single count. This chain connects TRBV24-1 to TRBJ2-7; 9 nucleotides align to TRBD1. V shed 4 bases, J shed 6 bases, and the junction held 12 bases outside the gene matches. CDR1 is KGHDR and CDR2 is SFDVKD in the germline V gene. This CDR3 spans 16 amino acids. This CDR3 reads CATSESGTGLLLEQYF. For the CDR3, the DNA is TGTGCCACCAGTGAGTCCGGGACAGGGTTACTCCTCGAGCAGTACTTC.

The rearrangement links TRBV4-1 to TRBJ2-5; TRBD2 is a possible D gene (5 bases). The germline gives CDR1 MGHRA, CDR2 YSYEKL. V gave up 0 bases and J gave up 1 base, with 18 bases separating them. The CDR3 sequence is 18 residues long. The CDR3 sequence: CASSQDPATERPQETQYF. CDR3 coding DNA: TGCGCCAGCAGCCAAGATCCTGCAACTGAGCGGCCCCAAGAGACCCAGTACTTC.

This chain links TRBV29-1 with TRBJ2-3; 8 bases are a match to TRBD1. The CDR3 loop spans 13 amino acids. Germline CDR1 is SQVTM and CDR2 is ANQGSEA. The J segment lost 5 bases and the V segment lost 6 bases, leaving 7 bases of the junction unmatched. The CDR3 nucleotides read TGCAGCGTCATAGGACAGGGTGTAGATACGCAGTATTTT. It codes for CSVIGQGVDTQYF.

V and J are TRBV4-1 and TRBJ2-1; a weak D match, TRBD2 (5 bases). Between the trimmed V and J ends, which lost 4 bases and 10 bases, there was a span of 11 bases. CDR1 MGHRA and CDR2 YSYEKL come from the germline V gene. The length of the CDR3 is 12 residues. The CDR3 sequence: CASSPEVGEQFF. The CDR3 nucleotides are TGCGCCAGCAGCCCGGAGGTTGGGGAGCAGTTCTTC.

The chain combines TRBV30 with TRBJ1-2, with 7 bases fitting TRBD1. Germline loops: CDR1 GTSNPN, CDR2 SVGIG (reference sequence). V lost 8 bases to trimming and J lost 8 bases; unmatched junction nucleotides: 8. The CDR3 runs to 11 residues. The CDR3 spells CARKQGNGYTF. DNA for the CDR3: TGTGCCAGGAAACAGGGGAACGGCTACACCTTC. Complete variable domain (other parts from reference TRBV30 and TRBJ1-2): SQTIHQWPATLVQPVGSPLSLECTVEGTSNPNLYWYRQAAGRGLQLLFYSVGIGQISSEVPQNLSASRPQDRQFILSSKKLLLSDSGFYLCARKQGNGYTFGSGTRLTVV.

This clone occurred a few times. The V and J genes are TRBV5-1 and TRBJ2-3; 9 nucleotides match TRBD1. This CDR3 is 15 amino acids long. J lost 0 bases, V lost 7 bases, and 6 bases had no gene match. The V gene's germline CDR1 is SGHRS and CDR2 YFSETQ. This CDR3 is CASGPGTGSTDTQYF. CDR3 nucleotides: TGCGCCAGCGGCCCTGGGACAGGGAGCACAGATACGCAGTATTTT. The entire variable domain, with the rest obtained from reference TRBV5-1 and TRBJ2-3, is as follows: KAGVTQTPRYLIKTRGQQVTLSCSPISGHRSVSWYQQTPGQGLQFLFEYFSETQRNKGNFPGRFSGRQFSNSRSEMNVSTLELGDSALYLCASGPGTGSTDTQYFGPGTRLTVL.